What follows is one TCR beta chain and its context. TCRdb's table, derived via immunoSEQ multiplex PCR, lists solely in-frame clones and lacks some. The data contain about 15,000 clones, 70% to 80% of them seen just once; the ten biggest clones take up 4.2%. This sample was included in a study of T cell repertoires in ileal Crohn's disease. The time point is: inflamed ileum from the surgical specimen. With 1 base removed from V and 0 bases from J, the gap between germline ends came to 7 bases. Germline V gene lookup returns CDR1 SGHNT and CDR2 YENEEA. This CDR3 comprises 15 residues. The specimen sequenced was ileal tissue. The TCR comes from an adult with Crohn's disease. V gene TRBV11-3 combines with J gene TRBJ2-4; D call uncertain. The CDR3 region has the DNA TGTGCCAGCAGCTTAGGAGCATTAGCCAAAAACATTCAGTACTTC. Its protein product is CASSLGALAKNIQYF.